This T cell receptor beta chain was recovered during a study of response to subunit inactivated influenza vaccine (dated by TCRdb to 2016 to 2018). Background for the entire study: The study used deep quantitative T cell receptor repertoire profiling to track responses to a trivalent subunit inactivated influenza vaccine. On the study overall, not on this receptor specifically: The authors suggested that each seasonal influenza vaccination may recruit only a limited number of new T cells.

A few counts support this clonotype. Its recognized antigen is unknown. Within one base of it there is no much larger clone, and no base qualities were kept. The CDR3 measures 14 amino acids from cysteine to phenylalanine. The DNA shown is the 42-base CDR3, in frame from base 1. The germline V gene yields LGHNA for CDR1 and YSLEER for CDR2. Trimming costs V 1 base and J 5 bases, and their ends lie 8 bases apart. The receptor library was made with RT-PCR. Sequenced using an Illumina HiSeq 2500. The raw public reads went through TCRdb reprocessing: fastp at Q25, MiXCR clone calling, in-frame beta chains kept. Every CDR3 protein is listed once, alongside the most common genes and DNA of its rows. This sample gives 650,000 to 800,000 distinct CDR3 sequences in total; approximately 15% of them show up just once. The ten largest clonotypes hold around 6.5% of the sample.

The sample in question was PBMCs from blood, obtained roughly 2 weeks before vaccination. The receptor chain draws on TRBV4-3 and TRBJ2-2, and the D gene may be TRBD1, 5 bases matching. This TCR came from a man aged 50 to 59 who received an inactivated influenza vaccine. Donor details come from another sample of the same person, matched by shared clones. The CDR3 protein sequence reads: CASSQVKGTGELFF. The DNA sequence is as follows: TGCGCCAGCAGCCAAGTCAAGGGGACCGGGGAGCTGTTTTTT.